This T cell receptor beta chain came from a study of shared clonotypes between healthy human individuals. Profiling relied on immunoSEQ multiplex PCR, and the TCRdb table lists in-frame clones only, not all of them. The sample records hundreds of thousands of clones, about 96% being singletons. Positive CCR7 selection of CD45RO-negative cells yielded the naive CD8 cells, and terminally differentiated effector memory CD45RA+ cells were excluded. The clonotype was recovered from a woman under 40 in good health. Sequencing used naive CD8+ T cells sorted from blood.

CDR3 region: CASSLEALTSGNTIYF. The CDR3 coding sequence is TGTGCCAGCAGCTTAGAGGCATTGACATCTGGAAACACCATATATTTT. The chain links TRBV13 to TRBJ1-3; D ambiguous. Germline V gene lookup returns CDR1 PRHDT and CDR2 FYEKMQ (reference sequence). This CDR3 spans 16 amino acids. The V and J ends lost 1 base and 1 base respectively, with 11 bases between them.